The 17 T cell receptor beta chains given below trace back to one sample, sequenced in a study of tumor and adjacent non-tumor tissue in lung cancer. The library came from three nested PCR rounds adapted from ARM-PCR protocols. TCRdb ran MiXCR on the multiplex PCR reads and lists one entry per CDR3 protein. This sample yields under 150,000 distinct CDR3 sequences, of which approximately 70% are seen a single time; 18% belongs to the top ten. No cell sorting was done before RNA was extracted from the tissue. Sequencing input: lung tumor tissue. The source of these receptors is a man aged 55 to 70 with small cell lung cancer.

Remarks on this clonotype: This clone may be a read error of a much larger clone one base away. The J gene is TRBJ2-5, the V gene TRBV20-1; 14 bases are a match to TRBD2. The CDR3 extends over 19 amino acids. Looked up from germline, CDR1 is DFQATT and CDR2 is SNEGSKA (reference sequence). The CDR3 is CSARDLTGTSGRGLETQHF. CDR3 nucleotides: TGCAGTGCTAGAGATCTCACGGGGACTAGCGGGAGAGGGTTAGAGACCCAGCACTTC.

A few counts support this clonotype. The CDR3 DNA reads as TGCAGTGCTAAAGACGGAATCGGGGAGCTGTTTTTT. Protein sequence: CSAKDGIGELFF. This chain connects TRBV20-1 to TRBJ2-2, with D unresolved. Trimming cost V 4 bases and J 7 bases, with 10 bases left between them. Germline assignment: CDR1 DFQATT and CDR2 SNEGSKA (reference sequence). The CDR3 extends over 12 amino acids.

The table lists this clonotype with many counts. This chain links TRBV6-1 with TRBJ2-7; maybe TRBD2 (6 bases). Germline V gene sequence: CDR1 MNHNS, CDR2 SASEGT. The ends were cut back, 10 bases at V and 3 bases at J, with 13 bases in the middle. This CDR3 is 12 amino acids long. CDR3 protein: CAIKLGSYEQYV. CDR3 nucleotides: TGTGCCATCAAGCTCGGGAGCTACGAGCAGTACGTC.

In its sample, this clonotype was seen a few times. A much larger clonotype is one base distant, so this may be a read error. J is TRBJ2-3 and V is TRBV20-1; D is ambiguous. The CDR3 is 12 amino acids. The germline CDR1 and CDR2 sequences are DFQATT and SNEGSKA (reference sequence). Here the CDR3 DNA reads TGCAGAGCCCAGGATCGGACAGATACGCAGTATTTT. It is translated as CRAQDRTDTQYF.

The rearrangement joins TRBV10-3 to TRBJ2-5; 15 nucleotides line up with TRBD2. The CDR3 length is 15 residues. V was clipped by 10 bases and J by 5 bases; unmatched bases: 8. Germline CDR1 ENHRY, CDR2 SYGVKD. CDR3 bases: TGTGCCAGCCACGGACTAGCGGGAGGGATCGAGACCCAGTACTTC. Translating gives CASHGLAGGIETQYF.

Comments on this clonotype: One base away lies a much larger clone, so this may be a sequencing read error. As the CDR3 is not closed by the conserved phenylalanine or tryptophan, this likely results from a read error. The CDR3, as DNA: TGTGCCAGCACCACGAACAGGGGAGATGGCTACACCTTA. Its protein product is CASTTNRGDGYTL. The chain couples TRBV6-2 or TRBV6-3 to TRBJ1-2; 7 positions match TRBD1. Germline loops: CDR1 MNHEY, CDR2 SVGEGT. Germline trimming cut 7 bases from V and 6 bases from J; bases unmatched to any gene: 8. The CDR3 length is 13 residues.

Worth noting for this clonotype: The CDR3 ends on some other residue instead of the conserved phenylalanine or tryptophan, so this is likely a read error. CDR3 loop: CASSGIRSYKIEQFL. The CDR3 DNA reads as TGTGCCAGTAGCGGGATTAGATCCTATAAAATCGAGCAGTTCTTG. This chain links TRBV5-8 with TRBJ2-1; 8 bases fit TRBD2. The CDR3 has 15 residues. With V trimmed by 8 bases and J by 10 bases, 17 bases remained unmatched. The V gene's germline CDR1 is SGHTS and CDR2 YDEGEE.

There are a few counts of this clonotype. V usage is TRBV4-1 and J usage is TRBJ2-1; no reliable D call. The CDR3 is made up of 14 amino acids. CDR1 is MGHRA and CDR2 is YSYEKL in the germline V gene. Trimming took 0 bases from V and 3 from J, leaving 6 bases between them. CDR3 coding DNA: TGCGCCAGCAGCCAAGATAGTTTCTACAATGAGCAGTTCTTC. As protein: CASSQDSFYNEQFF.

At least ten counts were recorded for this clonotype. The chain links TRBV20-1 to TRBJ1-5; weak D call: TRBD1 (6 bases). The germline CDR1 and CDR2 sequences are DFQATT and SNEGSKA (reference sequence). Deletions cut 3 bases from V and 7 bases from J, with 13 bases between. This CDR3 has 13 residues. The CDR3 sequence is CSASTGGAQPQHF. The CDR3 DNA is TGCAGTGCTAGTACGGGGGGCGCCCAGCCCCAGCATTTT.

This clonotype was observed a handful of times. This sequence joins TRBV7-8 and TRBJ2-6; possible D gene TRBD2, 5 bases. This CDR3 has 17 residues. Germline CDR1 SGHVS, CDR2 FQNEAQ. The V end lost 6 bases, the J end lost 0 bases, and 15 bases lay between the germline ends. This chain's CDR3 is CASRRLGGNSGANVLTF. CDR3 nucleotides: TGTGCCAGCAGAAGGCTAGGAGGCAACTCTGGGGCCAACGTCCTGACTTTC.

Concerning this clonotype itself: Germline and junction disagree at one end, which may indicate a read error. This chain joins TRBV10-2 and TRBJ2-1; D may correspond to TRBD1 or TRBD2 (5 bases each). The CDR3 totals 16 residues. Per the germline V gene, CDR1 is WSHSY and CDR2 is SAAADI. CDR3 sequence reads: CASSEKFPGRYNERFF. For the CDR3, the DNA is TGTGCCAGCAGTGAGAAGTTCCCGGGACGCTACAATGAGCGGTTCTTC.

This clonotype is a singleton in its sample. Because it lacks the conserved phenylalanine or tryptophan at the end, this CDR3 is likely a read error. The chain has TRBV6-1 and TRBJ1-6; 12 nucleotides agree with TRBD1. The J segment lost 11 bases and the V segment lost 7 bases, leaving 6 bases of the junction unmatched. The CDR3 spans 14 residues. CDR1 MNHNS and CDR2 SASEGT come from the germline V gene. CDR3 region: CASNPGTGGPPLHI. The CDR3 nucleotides are TGTGCCAGCAATCCCGGGACAGGGGGCCCACCCCTCCACATT.

Comment on this clonotype: This could be a read error, since a much larger clone is one nucleotide away. This chain links TRBV6-6 with TRBJ2-2, with D tentatively TRBD2 (5 bases). This CDR3 is 15 amino acids long. In germline, CDR1 is MNHNY, CDR2 SVGAGI (reference sequence). As DNA, the CDR3 is TGTGCCAGCCGTTACCGAGGGTTTGGCACCGGGGAGCTGTTTTTT. This gives the protein CASRYRGFGTGELFF.

Of note for this clonotype: The junction departs from germline at one end; a sequencing error may be responsible. V and J are TRBV11-2 and TRBJ2-2, with D possibly matching TRBD2 (5 bases). CDR1 is SGHAT, CDR2 FQNNGV, per germline. The CDR3 totals 15 residues. Here the CDR3 DNA reads TGTGCGAGCAGCCCCCTAGATGGAGGCACTGGGAAGCTGTTTTTT. Translating it yields CASSPLDGGTGKLFF.

As to this clonotype: With a much larger clone just one base away, this may be a read error. The rearrangement joins TRBV29-1 to TRBJ1-1; 7 positions match TRBD1. There are 14 residues in the CDR3. V lost 6 bases, J lost 1 base, and 8 bases stayed unmatched. Germline CDR1 reads SQVTM; CDR2 reads ANQGSEA. The CDR3 bases are TGCAGCGTCCTTCCCAGGACAGGGAACACTGAAGCTTTCTTT. Translating it yields CSVLPRTGNTEAFF.

This clonotype was detected a few times. The CDR3 bases are TGTGCCAGCAGCCTTGGTCTGGGTGGAAACACCGGGGAGCTGTTTTTT. It encodes CASSLGLGGNTGELFF. This rearrangement joins TRBV4-2 to TRBJ2-2, with unresolved D. Germline CDR1 is LGHNA and CDR2 is YNFKEQ. The CDR3 has 16 amino acids. Deletions cut 4 bases from V and 2 bases from J, with 14 bases between.

This clonotype was seen a few times. V and J are TRBV5-4 and TRBJ2-1; perhaps D is TRBD1 or TRBD2 (5 bases each). The germline gives CDR1 SGHNT, CDR2 YYREEE (reference sequence). With 9 bases removed from V and 0 bases from J, the gap between germline ends came to 13 bases. The CDR3 totals 14 residues. In DNA, the CDR3 is TGTGCCACCAGAGGGGCGAGCTCCTACAATGAGCAGTTCTTC. Translation gives CATRGASSYNEQFF.